This record concerns one T cell receptor beta chain sequence. The antigen is not known. TCRdb keeps only in-frame clones here, not all; method: immunoSEQ multiplex PCR. The data contain more than 2,000,000 clones, just over 90% of them singletons. The data are from a study of shared clonotypes between healthy human individuals. Study-wide points: Estimated clonotype richness was generally higher in naive than memory subsets. Tissue TCR repertoires likely differ from these blood-only repertoires.

HIV-negative, healthy adults without recent acute infections or vaccinations were the donors. Every contributor of samples was a Caucasian grown-up residing in Nashville, Tennessee. V lost 3 bases to trimming and J lost 3 bases; unmatched junction nucleotides: 8. Germline V CDR1 and CDR2: MGHRA, YSYEKL. The CDR3 runs to 17 residues. The clonotype was recovered from a man aged 18-30 years in good health. Some clones in this sample may be carry-over from other donors' samples. The chain links TRBV4-1 to TRBJ2-3; TRBD2 agrees at 11 bases. Sequencing input: naive CD4+ T cells from PBMCs. Subset reported: CD45RA+ positively selected. CDR3 sequence reads: CASSQKVIAGGTDTQYF. CDR3 DNA sequence: TGCGCCAGCAGCCAGAAGGTGATAGCGGGAGGGACAGATACGCAGTATTTT.